This TCR beta chain was retrieved from a study of blood T cell repertoires in COVID-19. On the study more broadly: Acute-phase and convalescent COVID-19 samples originated in the United States, Italy and Spain.

The V end lost 5 bases, the J end lost 0 bases, and 16 bases lay between the germline ends. The CDR3 length is 16 residues. Germline V gives CDR1 SGHVS, CDR2 FQNEAQ. Under the authors' procedure: It was from reference gene primer amplification that nucleated cell counts were estimated. The repertoire was sequenced with immunoSEQ multiplex PCR; TCRdb's copy has only in-frame clones and lacks some. V and J calls and clone size come straight from that table; D and trimming were deduced from the DNA. The sample yields more than 65,000 clones, more than 60% seen once. This chain connects TRBV7-8 to TRBJ1-1; perhaps TRBD1 as D (6 bases). Input material: peripheral blood. The receptor comes from a woman aged 80 or over with active or convalescent COVID-19. The CDR3: CASSRDRDTLNTEAFF. In DNA, the CDR3 is TGTGCCAGCAGCCGAGACCGGGACACATTGAACACTGAAGCTTTCTTT.